This passage covers 4 T cell receptor beta chains from one sample sequenced in a study of T cell changes during pregnancy in multiple sclerosis. Repertoires were generated with immunoSEQ multiplex PCR, while TCRdb's copy carries only in-frame clones and drops some. The sample includes around 100,000 clones, about 90% of them seen just once. The sequencing here drew on peripheral blood, taken after pregnancy. These receptors all come from a female donor with multiple sclerosis, enrolled in a pregnancy study.

The V call is TRBV10-1, the J call TRBJ2-7; 11 bases agree with TRBD1. The V and J ends lost 2 bases and 3 bases, in that order; junction bases with no gene match: 0. The CDR3 covers 14 residues. The V gene's germline CDR1 is WNHNN and CDR2 SYGVQD (reference sequence). CDR3 DNA sequence: TGCGCCAGCAGTGAGGGGACAGGGGGCTACGAGCAGTACTTC. Translation: CASSEGTGGYEQYF.

The gene calls are TRBV15 and TRBJ2-7; 11 positions match TRBD1. Unmatched junction bases numbered 4, after V lost 2 bases and J lost 1 base. Germline loops: CDR1 LNHNV, CDR2 YYDKDF (reference sequence). This CDR3 region has 16 residues. CDR3 region: CATSRPGQGGSYEQYF. CDR3 nucleotides: TGTGCCACCAGCAGACCGGGACAGGGGGGTTCCTACGAGCAGTACTTC.

The J gene is TRBJ2-7, the V gene TRBV7-7; the match to TRBD1 covers 10 bases. The CDR3 runs to 13 residues. Germline-derived CDR1 and CDR2 are SSHAT and FNYEAQ (reference sequence). Germline trimming cut 8 bases from V and 5 bases from J; bases unmatched to any gene: 6. CDR3 bases: TGTGCCAGCGCCCGGGACAGGGGACACGAGCAGTACTTC. Translating it yields CASARDRGHEQYF.

This clone was observed a handful of times. The V call is TRBV4-1, the J call TRBJ1-1; D gene uncertain. The V and J ends lost 4 bases and 3 bases respectively, with 9 bases between them. CDR1 is MGHRA, CDR2 YSYEKL, per germline. The CDR3 runs to 13 residues. The CDR3 sequence is CASSPDGDTEAFF. For the CDR3, the DNA is TGCGCCAGCAGCCCCGACGGGGACACTGAAGCTTTCTTT.